Listed below are T cell receptor beta chains from one sample, sequenced in a study of CD4+ T cells in melanoma. Assay used: immunoSEQ multiplex PCR; TCRdb lists only in-frame clones, some missing. The sample gives some 11,000 clones, 55% to 75% of which show up once; 13% to 15% is in the top ten. The sequencing sample was made of cells from a culture (not recorded whether cultured in vitro). All receptors derive from a human donor with melanoma. CDR3s include the opening cysteine and the closing phenylalanine or tryptophan. Fields, in order: D gene, CDR3 length, J gene, V gene, clone size, CDR3 DNA, CDR3 protein. D genes are given only for firm matches. Size is stated for part of the rows, as once, few or many counts, or as a class when the clone is expanded.

d_call: TRBD1; cdr3_length: 14; j_call: TRBJ1-2; v_call: TRBV25-1; clone_size: .; cdr3_nt: TGTGCCAGCAGTCGGACAGGGTTAAACTATGGCTACACCTTC; cdr3_aa: CASSRTGLNYGYTF
d_call: .; cdr3_length: 15; j_call: TRBJ1-1; v_call: TRBV5-1; clone_size: .; cdr3_nt: TGCGCCAGCAGCTGGGGACGGTTGATGAACACTGAAGCTTTCTTT; cdr3_aa: CASSWGRLMNTEAFF
d_call: .; cdr3_length: 13; j_call: TRBJ1-2; v_call: TRBV6-1; clone_size: .; cdr3_nt: TGTGCCAGCAGCTTGACAGGTTACTATGGCTACACCTTC; cdr3_aa: CASSLTGYYGYTF
d_call: .; cdr3_length: 14; j_call: TRBJ1-2; v_call: TRBV5-6; clone_size: .; cdr3_nt: TGTGCCAGCAGCAGCGGACAGCGGAACTATGGCTACACCTTC; cdr3_aa: CASSSGQRNYGYTF
d_call: .; cdr3_length: 13; j_call: TRBJ1-2; v_call: TRBV5-4; clone_size: .; cdr3_nt: TGTGCCAGCAGCCCCGACAGTAACTATGGCTACACCTTC; cdr3_aa: CASSPDSNYGYTF
d_call: .; cdr3_length: 13; j_call: TRBJ1-6; v_call: TRBV5-6; clone_size: .; cdr3_nt: TGTGCCAGCAGGATGGGTAGCGAATCACCCCTCCACTTT; cdr3_aa: CASRMGSESPLHF
d_call: TRBD2; cdr3_length: 17; j_call: TRBJ2-1; v_call: TRBV6-1; clone_size: .; cdr3_nt: TGTGCCAGCAGTGCCTTTGCCGGGACTAGCGGGGGAGGTGAGCAGTTCTTC; cdr3_aa: CASSAFAGTSGGGEQFF
d_call: .; cdr3_length: 16; j_call: TRBJ1-3; v_call: TRBV5-1; clone_size: .; cdr3_nt: TGCGCCAGCAGCCGGGGGGCAGCTCGGCCTGGAAACACCATATATTTT; cdr3_aa: CASSRGAARPGNTIYF
d_call: .; cdr3_length: 13; j_call: TRBJ2-5; v_call: TRBV5-4; clone_size: once; cdr3_nt: TGTGCCAGCAGCTTGCCAGGTAGAGAGACCCAGTACTTC; cdr3_aa: CASSLPGRETQYF
d_call: TRBD1; cdr3_length: 13; j_call: TRBJ2-7; v_call: TRBV30; clone_size: .; cdr3_nt: TGTGCCTGGATGCGGCAGGGGGCCCACGAGCAGTACTTC; cdr3_aa: CAWMRQGAHEQYF
d_call: .; cdr3_length: 15; j_call: TRBJ1-4; v_call: TRBV19; clone_size: .; cdr3_nt: TGTGCCAGTAGTAGCATACAGCTCGCTGATGAAAAACTGTTTTTT; cdr3_aa: CASSSIQLADEKLFF
d_call: TRBD1; cdr3_length: 13; j_call: TRBJ1-5; v_call: TRBV6-5; clone_size: few; cdr3_nt: TGTGCCAGCAGTACAGGGGGAGGTCAGCCCCAGCATTTT; cdr3_aa: CASSTGGGQPQHF
d_call: .; cdr3_length: 14; j_call: TRBJ2-7; v_call: TRBV6-5; clone_size: .; cdr3_nt: TGTGCCAGCACTCCAGCACGAGGCGCCTACGAGCAGTACTTC; cdr3_aa: CASTPARGAYEQYF
d_call: .; cdr3_length: 13; j_call: TRBJ2-7; v_call: TRBV7-7; clone_size: .; cdr3_nt: TGTGCTAGCAGCTTAGGGGGTCAGTACGAGCAGTACTTC; cdr3_aa: CASSLGGQYEQYF
d_call: .; cdr3_length: 14; j_call: TRBJ2-7; v_call: TRBV2; clone_size: .; cdr3_nt: TGTGCCAGCATTCCGGGCTGGAGCTCCTACGAGCAGTACTTC; cdr3_aa: CASIPGWSSYEQYF